One sample yielded the 10 T cell receptor beta chains listed below, sequenced in a study of blood T cell repertoires in COVID-19. TCRdb's copy holds only in-frame clones and misses some; the assay was immunoSEQ multiplex PCR. The sample holds over 90,000 clones, approximately 90% seen once. The material sequenced was peripheral blood. The receptors stem from a woman older than 75 in a cohort sampled during active COVID-19.

The chain carries TRBV5-1 and TRBJ2-1; D perhaps matches TRBD1 (7 bases). This CDR3 is 14 amino acids long. Trimming stripped 4 bases from V and 5 bases from J, with 13 bases between. Germline V lookup: CDR1 SGHRS, CDR2 YFSETQ. CDR3 sequence: CASSPPRGDNEQFF. The CDR3 bases are TGCGCCAGCAGCCCCCCCAGGGGGGACAATGAGCAGTTCTTC.

The chain carries TRBV5-1 and TRBJ1-2; a possible D gene is TRBD1 (6 bases). The CDR3 is made up of 13 amino acids. Between the trimmed V and J ends, which lost 8 bases and 1 base, there was a span of 12 bases. Per germline, CDR1 SGHRS and CDR2 YFSETQ. In DNA, the CDR3 is TGCGCCAGTACTAAGGACAGTAACTATGGCTACACCTTC. It translates to CASTKDSNYGYTF.

This chain links TRBV12-3 or TRBV12-4 with TRBJ2-3, with D possibly TRBD2 on 5 matching bases. The CDR3 has 13 amino acids. Trimming pared 5 bases from V and 2 bases from J, leaving 8 bases between. Written as DNA, the CDR3 is TGTGCCAGCAGTGCTGACTACACAGATACGCAGTATTTT. Its translation is CASSADYTDTQYF.

The chain couples TRBV6-5 to TRBJ1-2; a possible D gene is TRBD1 (6 bases). V lost 5 bases, J lost 6 bases, and 10 bases lay in between. The germline CDR1 and CDR2 sequences are MNHEY and SVGAGI. The CDR3 spans 12 residues. The CDR3 bases are TGTGCCAGCAGTCCCAGGGGCAATGGCTACACCTTC. Translated, it gives CASSPRGNGYTF.

The chain combines TRBV19 with TRBJ2-1; the match to TRBD2 covers 10 bases. J was trimmed by 6 bases and V by 6 bases; bases with no gene match: 8. Germline CDR1 is LNHDA and CDR2 is SQIVND (reference sequence). CDR3 length: 15 amino acids. CDR3 sequence: CASSLSGGVGNEQFF. CDR3 DNA sequence: TGTGCCAGTAGCCTCAGCGGGGGGGTTGGCAATGAGCAGTTCTTC. Looking up the rest from reference TRBV19 and TRBJ2-1 gives the full variable domain: DGGITQSPKYLFRKEGQNVTLSCEQNLNHDAMYWYRQDPGQGLRLIYYSQIVNDFQKGDIAEGYSVSREKKESFPLTVTSAQKNPTAFYLCASSLSGGVGNEQFFGPGTRLTVL.

J is TRBJ1-4 and V is TRBV30, with 7 nucleotides matching TRBD1. The CDR3 is 13 amino acids. The V gene end was trimmed by 5 bases and the J gene end by 4 bases; junction bases not matched to a gene: 4. The V gene's germline CDR1 is GTSNPN and CDR2 SVGIG (reference sequence). The chain's CDR3 is CAWAGQINEKLFF. CDR3 nucleotide sequence: TGTGCCTGGGCGGGACAGATTAATGAAAAACTGTTTTTT. The full variable domain, with the rest looked up from reference TRBV30 and TRBJ1-4, is SQTIHQWPATLVQPVGSPLSLECTVEGTSNPNLYWYRQAAGRGLQLLFYSVGIGQISSEVPQNLSASRPQDRQFILSSKKLLLSDSGFYLCAWAGQINEKLFFGSGTQLSVL.

The chain uses TRBV5-1 and TRBJ2-1; TRBD2 matches at 9 bases. CDR1 SGHRS and CDR2 YFSETQ come from the germline V gene. With 3 bases clipped from V and 8 bases from J, the junction kept 12 bases outside the gene matches. The CDR3 length is 16 residues. The CDR3 DNA is TGCGCCAGCAGCTGGGATAGCGGGGGTACCAGGGATGAGCAGTTCTTC. It codes for CASSWDSGGTRDEQFF.

The chain uses TRBV15 and TRBJ2-3, with 9 bases aligning to TRBD2. Looked up from germline, CDR1 is LNHNV and CDR2 is YYDKDF (reference sequence). Trimming removed 0 bases from V and 2 bases from J; junction bases left unmatched: 12. This CDR3 contains 19 residues. The CDR3 reads CATSRDFLSAGGPTDTQYF. In nucleotides, the CDR3 is TGTGCCACCAGCAGAGATTTTCTGTCGGCGGGAGGGCCCACAGATACGCAGTATTTT.

The chain has TRBV7-2 and TRBJ2-5, with a possible D match to TRBD2 (7 bases). Germline CDR1 reads SGHTA; CDR2 reads FQGNSA. The CDR3 consists of 15 residues. With 1 base removed from V and 4 bases from J, the gap between germline ends came to 13 bases. The CDR3 nucleotides are TGTGCCAGCAGCTTAGTCGGGGGGCGCACAGAGACCCAGTACTTC. It is translated as CASSLVGGRTETQYF.

The chain employs TRBV24-1 and TRBJ2-1; TRBD1 might be the D (5 bases). Germline CDR1 KGHDR, CDR2 SFDVKD. Deletions cut 4 bases from V and 8 bases from J, with 11 bases between. The CDR3 loop spans 13 amino acids. CDR3 amino acids: CATSDARVDEQFF. The DNA for the CDR3 is TGTGCCACCAGTGACGCCAGGGTGGATGAGCAGTTCTTC.